This T cell receptor beta chain is drawn from a study of T cells after yellow fever vaccination. Study results and caveats: Most primary-vaccination clones recurred post-booster (nearly 98% CD4, just over 85% CD8).

Trimming removed 8 bases from V and 6 bases from J, with 23 bases in between. Germline V gives CDR1 DFQATT, CDR2 SNEGSKA (reference sequence). The CDR3 runs to 14 residues. This clonotype has at least ten counts. From the 5' RACE reads, TCRdb called clonotypes with MiXCR, one entry per CDR3 protein. Among about 12,000 distinct CDR3 sequences, about 6.1% were seen once, and the ten largest hold about 0.92%. The input for sequencing was PBMCs, either bulk or a sorted T-cell subset (CD4+, CD8+, memory, or dextramer-sorted; not recorded which), taken on the day of the yellow fever booster vaccination. This chain connects TRBV20-1 to TRBJ2-7, with D possibly called TRBD1 or TRBD2 (5 bases each). The receptor comes from a man younger than 45 who received the YFV17D yellow fever vaccine. Here the CDR3 reads CSPRLGPNVGEQYF. DNA of the CDR3: TGCAGTCCGCGGTTGGGACCCAACGTGGGCGAGCAGTACTTC.